What follows describes a single T cell receptor beta chain. The antigen is not known. This sample was included in a study of blood T cells in healthy people across ages. Total RNA extracted from each sample amounted to at least 6 micrograms. Study findings and constraints: A strong correlation between TCR beta diversity and naive T cell percentage was seen.

CDR1 LNHNV and CDR2 YYDKDF come from the germline V gene (reference sequence). This CDR3 contains 15 residues. The ends were cut back, 3 bases at V and 6 bases at J, with 16 bases in the middle. A second PCR of roughly 7 to 11 cycles used a sample-barcoded 5' primer and a J-beta primer mix. TCRdb re-called the 5' RACE reads with MiXCR, one entry per CDR3 protein. Of 1.4 million or so distinct CDR3 sequences listed, 35% to 45% are singletons. Material: blood. The TCR comes from a woman aged 18-30 years in good health. This chain uses TRBV15 with TRBJ2-3, with a weak D call TRBD1 (6 bases). The CDR3: CATSSLGQCRDTQYF. CDR3 coding DNA: TGTGCCACCAGCAGCCTCGGACAGTGTAGGGATACGCAGTATTTT.